Presented here are 27 T cell receptor beta chains from one specimen sequenced in a study of T cell responses to AZD1222 COVID-19 vaccine. Generated by immunoSEQ multiplex PCR, the TCRdb table keeps only in-frame clones and is missing some. The sample has approximately 150,000 clones, about nine tenths seen once; the top ten hold roughly 6%. This sample comprised peripheral blood, obtained 28 days after the second AZD1222 dose. Source of these receptors: an adult who received the AZD1222 COVID-19 vaccine.

V is TRBV29-1 and J is TRBJ2-1; TRBD1 aligns across 8 bases. This CDR3 is 12 amino acids long. The germline V gene has CDR1 SQVTM and CDR2 ANQGSEA. V lost 5 bases, J lost 8 bases, and 5 bases stayed unmatched. The CDR3 DNA follows: TGCAGCGTTCGACAGGGGACGGATGAGCAGTTCTTC. Protein sequence: CSVRQGTDEQFF.

V and J are TRBV18 and TRBJ1-1; D gene unclear. CDR3 length: 15 amino acids. V lost 1 base and J 6 bases, leaving 15 bases between the germline ends. Germline V gene data show CDR1 as KGHSH and CDR2 as LQKENI. The CDR3 nucleotides are TGTGCCAGCTCACCACTACACGGAAGAGAGGCTGAAGCTTTCTTT. Translated, it gives CASSPLHGREAEAFF.

Written as DNA, the CDR3 is TGTGCCAGCAGCCACCCGGACAGGCGCACTGAAGCTTTCTTT. This codes for CASSHPDRRTEAFF. The rearrangement uses TRBV5-4 and TRBJ1-1; 7 positions match TRBD1. Germline V gene lookup returns CDR1 SGHNT and CDR2 YYREEE (reference sequence). CDR3 length: 14 amino acids. J lost 4 bases, V lost 4 bases, and 7 bases had no gene match.

V and J are TRBV4-1 and TRBJ1-2; D may be TRBD1 (5 bases). Trimming took off 1 base at V and 4 bases at J, with 13 bases between the two ends. This CDR3 is 15 amino acids long. Germline loops: CDR1 MGHRA, CDR2 YSYEKL. This CDR3 reads CASSQGVGGGYGYTF. As DNA, the CDR3 is TGCGCCAGCAGCCAAGGCGTTGGGGGAGGCTATGGCTACACCTTC.

The chain couples TRBV28 to TRBJ1-3; possibly TRBD1 for D (5 bases). CDR1 is MDHEN and CDR2 is SYDVKM in the germline V gene. This CDR3 has 15 residues. The ends were cut back, 7 bases at V and 0 bases at J, with 13 bases in the middle. The CDR3 region has the DNA TGTGCCAGCATCGGACGGGGGAACTCTGGAAACACCATATATTTT. The encoded protein is CASIGRGNSGNTIYF.

The J gene is TRBJ2-5, the V gene TRBV7-3; TRBD2 is a possible D gene (6 bases). CDR1 is SGHTA and CDR2 is FQGTGA in the germline V gene. The CDR3 loop spans 13 amino acids. With 4 bases removed from V and 5 bases from J, the gap between germline ends came to 11 bases. The chain's CDR3 is CASSSRGRETQYF. In nucleotides, the CDR3 is TGTGCCAGCAGCTCTCGGGGGAGGGAGACCCAGTACTTC.

The table lists this clone with a count of one. The chain uses TRBV7-9 and TRBJ1-5; the D is unclear. The CDR3 is 14 residues long. The germline V and J ends were trimmed by 1 base and 9 bases, with 13 bases remaining between them. Germline V lookup: CDR1 SEHNR, CDR2 FQNEAQ (reference sequence). The CDR3 spells CASSLDGGLGPQHF. For the CDR3, the DNA is TGTGCCAGCAGCTTAGACGGCGGGCTAGGGCCCCAGCATTTT.

The chain links TRBV5-6 to TRBJ2-2; D unresolved. V lost 4 bases and J 2 bases, leaving 12 bases between the germline ends. CDR3 length equals 15 residues. Germline lookup yields CDR1 SGHDT and CDR2 YYEEEE. As DNA, the CDR3 is TGTGCCAGCAGCCCTTTAACCCATAACACCGGGGAGCTGTTTTTT. Its protein is CASSPLTHNTGELFF.

This CDR3 reads CASTGTSESNTQYF. The CDR3 DNA is TGTGCCAGCACTGGGACTAGCGAGAGTAATACGCAGTATTTT. V and J are TRBV2 and TRBJ2-3, with 10 bases that match TRBD2. The CDR3 totals 14 residues. Germline V gene data show CDR1 as SNHLY and CDR2 as FYNNEI. Germline trimming cut 7 bases from V and 7 bases from J; bases unmatched to any gene: 8.

The chain carries TRBV24-1 and TRBJ2-1; possibly TRBD1 for D (6 bases). This CDR3 has 17 amino acids. Trimming cost V 0 bases and J 5 bases, with 16 bases left between them. Germline CDR1 KGHDR, CDR2 SFDVKD. The DNA of the CDR3 is TGTGCCACCAGTGATTTGTCAGGGGCGAGTCGCAACAATGAGCAGTTCTTC. It specifies CATSDLSGASRNNEQFF.

This chain links TRBV7-2 with TRBJ1-6, with a possible D match to TRBD1 (5 bases). V was pared by 1 base and J by 6 bases, with 10 bases between. This CDR3 is built from 15 residues. Germline-derived CDR1 and CDR2 are SGHTA and FQGNSA. In DNA form, the CDR3 reads TGTGCCAGCAGCTTAGTGCGACAGTTTAATTCACCCCTCCACTTT. It yields the protein CASSLVRQFNSPLHF. Together with reference TRBV7-2 and TRBJ1-6, the CDR3 gives the full variable domain: GAGVSQSPSNKVTEKGKDVELRCDPISGHTALYWYRQSLGQGLEFLIYFQGNSAPDKSGLPSDRFSAERTGGSVSTLTIQRTQQEDSAVYLCASSLVRQFNSPLHFGNGTRLTVT.

This chain uses TRBV10-3 with TRBJ2-7; TRBD1 aligns across 9 bases. This CDR3 comprises 13 residues. Germline V gene data show CDR1 as ENHRY and CDR2 as SYGVKD. V lost 8 bases and J lost 2; bases outside the gene matches: 4. CDR3 residues: CAISGQGTYEQYF. The CDR3 nucleotides read TGTGCCATCTCCGGACAGGGGACCTACGAGCAGTACTTC.

The J gene is TRBJ1-5, the V gene TRBV5-6, with D hard to call. The germline gives CDR1 SGHDT, CDR2 YYEEEE. There are 14 residues in the CDR3. Between the trimmed V and J ends, which lost 0 bases and 3 bases, there was a span of 7 bases. The CDR3, as DNA: TGTGCCAGCAGCTTGGCGGGGAACAATCAGCCCCAGCATTTT. This translates into CASSLAGNNQPQHF.

V is TRBV28 and J is TRBJ1-5, with D perhaps matching TRBD1 (5 bases). Trimming took off 7 bases at V and 0 bases at J, with 13 bases between the two ends. This CDR3 is 15 amino acids long. Germline-derived CDR1 and CDR2 are MDHEN and SYDVKM. CDR3 bases: TGTGCCAGCACTCGGGGGAGTACTAGCAATCAGCCCCAGCATTTT. Amino acid sequence: CASTRGSTSNQPQHF.

V and J are TRBV6-5 and TRBJ2-7; D uncertain. Germline CDR1 reads MNHEY; CDR2 reads SVGAGI. Trimming stripped 6 bases from V and 2 bases from J, with 14 bases between. This CDR3 spans 14 amino acids. CDR3 DNA sequence: TGTGCCAGCAGCCGCGGACCCGGTCCCTACGAGCAGTACTTC. This gives the protein CASSRGPGPYEQYF.

CDR3 protein: CASRNYATNEKLFF. CDR3 bases: TGTGCCAGTAGAAATTATGCAACTAATGAAAAACTGTTTTTT. This chain joins TRBV6-5 and TRBJ1-4, with unresolved D. Trimming cost V 9 bases and J 0 bases, with 11 bases left between them. The CDR3 consists of 14 residues. CDR1 and CDR2 from the germline V gene are MNHEY and SVGAGI.

The V call is TRBV9, the J call TRBJ1-6, with 10 positions matching TRBD1. The ends lost 0 bases at V and 9 bases at J; junction bases unmatched: 6. The CDR3 has 16 residues. Germline V gene sequence: CDR1 SGDLS, CDR2 YYNGEE. The CDR3 DNA is TGTGCCAGCAGCGTAGCCGACAGGGGGCCTGGTTCACCCCTCCACTTT. It yields the protein CASSVADRGPGSPLHF. The whole variable domain, remainder taken from reference TRBV9 and TRBJ1-6, is DSGVTQTPKHLITATGQRVTLRCSPRSGDLSVYWYQQSLDQGLQFLIQYYNGEERAKGNILERFSAQQFPDLHSELNLSSLELGDSALYFCASSVADRGPGSPLHFGNGTRLTVT.

As regards this clone: Other DNA sequences in this specimen translate into the identical CDR3. The chain is built from TRBV7-2 and TRBJ1-3; the match to TRBD1 covers 8 bases. The CDR3 loop spans 14 amino acids. Germline V gene sequence: CDR1 SGHTA, CDR2 FQGNSA. The J segment lost 4 bases and the V segment lost 1 base, leaving 0 bases of the junction unmatched. The CDR3 is CASSLGTGGNTIYF. CDR3 in DNA: TGTGCCAGCAGCTTAGGGACAGGGGGAAACACCATATATTTT.

The chain couples TRBV30 to TRBJ1-1; D is perhaps TRBD1 (5 bases). The germline CDR1 and CDR2 sequences are GTSNPN and SVGIG (reference sequence). Trimming pared 0 bases from V and 1 base from J, leaving 6 bases between. This CDR3 has 13 residues. The CDR3 region has the DNA TGTGCCTGGAGTGTAGGGGCGAACACTGAAGCTTTCTTT. It yields the protein CAWSVGANTEAFF.

The chain recombines TRBV5-1 with TRBJ2-1; 7 nucleotides line up with TRBD1. The CDR3 has 15 amino acids. The germline V gene encodes CDR1 SGHRS and CDR2 YFSETQ. V dropped 7 bases and J dropped 3; count of bases not matched to a gene: 10. CDR3 in amino acids: CASSPTGTDYNEQFF. The CDR3 DNA reads TGCGCCAGCTCTCCTACCGGGACAGACTACAATGAGCAGTTCTTC.

This clone was found a few times. This chain joins TRBV5-1 and TRBJ2-1; TRBD2 aligns across 9 bases. Germline trimming cut 6 bases from V and 3 bases from J; bases unmatched to any gene: 4. Germline-derived CDR1 and CDR2 are SGHRS and YFSETQ. This CDR3 is 14 amino acids long. The CDR3 nucleotides are TGCGCCAGCACTTTTAGCGGGGGCTACAATGAGCAGTTCTTC. Translating gives CASTFSGGYNEQFF.

This clone was seen only a few times. This chain links TRBV7-9 with TRBJ1-2, with a weak D call TRBD1 (6 bases). The V gene lost 7 bases and the J gene lost 5 bases, with 20 bases spanning the gap. This CDR3 comprises 15 residues. CDR1 is SEHNR and CDR2 is FQNEAQ in the germline V gene (reference sequence). The CDR3 spells CASIIPLRGAYGYTF. The CDR3 DNA is TGTGCCAGCATCATCCCTTTACGGGGGGCGTATGGCTACACCTTC.

The count of this clone is one. V is TRBV6-1 and J is TRBJ2-2; D not resolved. Trimming pared 4 bases from V and 5 bases from J, leaving 17 bases between. The CDR3 is 16 residues long. Germline V gene data show CDR1 as MNHNS and CDR2 as SASEGT. Here the CDR3 DNA reads TGTGCCAGCAGTGGGCTGACCGGGCTGAGTACCGGGGAGCTGTTTTTT. It yields the protein CASSGLTGLSTGELFF.

The chain carries TRBV27 and TRBJ2-1, with 11 bases aligning to TRBD2. Germline CDR1 reads MNHEY; CDR2 reads SMNVEV (reference sequence). This CDR3 has 16 residues. V lost 1 base and J lost 6; bases outside the gene matches: 5. The CDR3 protein is CASSLLSLAGGNEQFF. CDR3 sequence (DNA): TGTGCCAGCAGTTTATTATCCCTAGCGGGGGGCAATGAGCAGTTCTTC.

Notes on this clone: At one of its ends the junction is not consistent with the germline gene, which may arise from a read error. This sequence joins TRBV28 and TRBJ2-1; D remains ambiguous. Germline assignment: CDR1 MDHEN and CDR2 SYDVKM. The CDR3 is 11 residues long. DNA of the CDR3: TGTGCCAGCAGCCCCTACTATGAGCAGTTCTTC. It translates to CASSPYYEQFF.

The chain couples TRBV30 to TRBJ2-2; TRBD1 matches at 9 bases. Germline-derived CDR1 and CDR2 are GTSNPN and SVGIG (reference sequence). The CDR3 consists of 15 residues. Trimming cost V 3 bases and J 0 bases; bases outside gene matches: 2. CDR3 loop: CAWSRTGANTGELFF. In DNA, the CDR3 is TGTGCCTGGAGCCGGACAGGGGCGAACACCGGGGAGCTGTTTTTT.

The chain combines TRBV7-9 with TRBJ1-5; tentative D call: TRBD1 (6 bases). V was pared by 2 bases and J by 7 bases, with 18 bases between. Germline loops: CDR1 SEHNR, CDR2 FQNEAQ (reference sequence). The CDR3 consists of 16 residues. For the CDR3, the DNA is TGTGCCAGCAGCTTATACGGGACCGCAGGGGAGCAGCCCCAGCATTTT. Its translation is CASSLYGTAGEQPQHF.